Listed below are T cell receptor beta chains from one sample, sequenced in a study of beta chain features in type 1 diabetes. The method was immunoSEQ multiplex PCR; TCRdb's version includes in-frame clones alone and lacks a portion of them. Of approximately 600,000 clones listed, roughly an eighth are singletons. Specimen: naive CD4+ T cells from blood. The source is a man aged 30 to 45 with type 1 diabetes. Each CDR3 is given with its conserved first and last residue. A D gene is named only where the DNA matches it firmly. Some rows have no size entry. The others give once, few or many, or a class for an expanded clone.

>NA|13|TRBV4-3|TRBJ1-1|few
CASSQDRGVGAFF
TGCGCCAGCAGCCAAGATCGAGGAGTAGGAGCTTTCTTT
>TRBD1|15|TRBV9|TRBJ2-7|NA
CASSVDGTGHYEQYF
TGTGCCAGCAGCGTAGACGGGACAGGCCACTACGAGCAGTACTTC
>NA|14|TRBV7-9|TRBJ1-4|NA
CASSDFEGGAKLFF
TGTGCCAGCAGCGACTTTGAGGGTGGGGCAAAACTGTTTTTT
>TRBD2|17|TRBV30|TRBJ2-5|few
CAWSVPSGGPFQETQYF
TGTGCCTGGAGTGTACCTTCGGGGGGACCTTTCCAAGAGACCCAGTACTTC
>TRBD1|14|TRBV11-3|TRBJ2-1|few
CASSLRDSNHEQFF
TGTGCCAGCAGCTTACGGGACAGTAATCATGAGCAGTTCTTC
>NA|17|TRBV7-2|TRBJ2-3|NA
CASSRPRGGSSTDTQYF
TGTGCCAGCAGCCGCCCGAGAGGGGGGTCTAGCACAGATACGCAGTATTTT
>NA|16|TRBV27|TRBJ1-6|few
CASSFTLTGDNSPLHF
TGTGCCAGCAGTTTCACTTTAACGGGGGATAATTCACCCCTCCACTTT
>NA|13|TRBV15|TRBJ1-2|NA
CATSGGLDYGYTF
TGTGCCACCAGTGGCGGGTTGGACTATGGCTACACCTTC
>TRBD2|15|TRBV10-3|TRBJ2-1|many
CAIRRGTSGGNEQFF
TGTGCCATCAGAAGAGGGACTAGCGGGGGAAATGAGCAGTTCTTC
>TRBD1|13|TRBV9|TRBJ1-1|NA
CASSTGQGIEAFF
TGTGCCAGCAGTACGGGACAGGGGATTGAAGCTTTCTTT
>TRBD1|15|TRBV5-1|TRBJ2-3|NA
CASSLVGTGVDTQYF
TGCGCCAGCAGCTTGGTTGGGACAGGGGTAGATACGCAGTATTTT
>NA|17|TRBV7-2|TRBJ1-6|few
CASSPGGARLGNSPLHF
TGTGCCAGCAGCCCGGGAGGGGCCCGGTTAGGGAATTCACCCCTCCACTTT
>NA|13|TRBV7-8|TRBJ1-2|few
CASSLVVSGGYTF
TGTGCCAGCAGCTTAGTTGTATCTGGCGGCTACACCTTC
>NA|12|TRBV18|TRBJ2-7|few
CASSPDTYEQYF
TGTGCCAGCTCCCCGGACACGTACGAGCAGTACTTC
>TRBD1|15|TRBV6-5|TRBJ2-1|NA
CASSLQGAIHNEQFF
TGTGCCAGCAGTCTACAGGGGGCTATCCACAATGAGCAGTTCTTC
>NA|15|TRBV6-5|TRBJ2-7|few
CASSYWGGAGNEQYF
TGTGCCAGCAGTTACTGGGGCGGGGCCGGCAACGAGCAGTACTTC
>NA|15|TRBV7-2|TRBJ2-3|few
CASSLVLLGTDTQYF
TGTGCCAGCAGCTTAGTACTGCTGGGGACAGATACGCAGTATTTT
>NA|12|TRBV5-1|TRBJ2-3|few
CASSQRTDTQYF
TGCGCCAGCAGCCAACGCACAGATACGCAGTATTTT
>TRBD2|17|TRBV14|TRBJ2-1|NA
CASSQDVRGGWTVEQFF
TGTGCCAGCAGCCAAGATGTACGGGGGGGCTGGACGGTTGAGCAGTTCTTC
>NA|12|TRBV28|TRBJ2-7|NA
CASSLLRSSSHF
TGTGCCAGCAGTTTATTGAGATCCTCATCCCACTTC
>NA|13|TRBV2|TRBJ1-6|NA
CASNGARNSPLHF
TGTGCCAGCAATGGGGCAAGGAATTCACCCCTCCACTTT
>NA|15|TRBV15|TRBJ1-4|NA
CATSLHGRTNEKLFF
TGTGCCACCAGTTTACACGGAAGGACTAATGAAAAACTGTTTTTT
>NA|14|TRBV30|TRBJ1-5|NA
CAWSRSGLRGPQHF
TGTGCCTGGAGTAGGAGCGGCCTAAGGGGGCCCCAGCATTTT
>NA|15|TRBV7-9|TRBJ1-3|few
CASSLDQGSGNTIYF
TGTGCCAGCAGCTTGGATCAAGGGTCTGGAAACACCATATATTTT
>NA|13|TRBV9|TRBJ1-2|NA
CASSVASDHGYTF
TGTGCCAGCAGCGTAGCGTCGGACCATGGCTACACCTTC
>NA|15|TRBV4-3|TRBJ1-2|NA
CASSHNRVSNYGYTF
TGCGCCAGCAGCCACAACAGGGTGTCGAACTATGGCTACACCTTC
>NA|9|TRBV27|TRBJ2-7|few
CAVKDEQYF
TGTGCCGTTAAGGACGAGCAGTACTTC
>NA|11|TRBV20-1|TRBJ1-6|NA
CSASSDSPLHF
TGCAGTGCTTCCAGCGATTCACCCCTCCACTTT
>TRBD2|13|TRBV14|TRBJ2-1|few
CASSRDYRSEQFF
TGTGCCAGCAGCCGGGACTACCGAAGTGAGCAGTTCTTC
>TRBD1|17|TRBV7-2|TRBJ1-5|NA
CASSLASIRDRDQPQHF
TGTGCCAGCAGCTTAGCTAGCATCCGGGACAGGGATCAGCCCCAGCATTTT
>NA|13|TRBV6-1|TRBJ1-6|NA
CASSEAVNSPLHF
TGTGCCAGCAGTGAAGCGGTTAATTCACCCCTCCACTTT
>NA|16|TRBV6-5|TRBJ2-4|few
CASSYSPGLAKNIQYF
TGTGCCAGCAGTTACTCCCCCGGCCTAGCCAAAAACATTCAGTACTTC
>NA|18|TRBV14|TRBJ1-1|NA
CASSLNVFRGRVNTEAFF
TGTGCCAGCAGCCTTAATGTCTTCAGGGGACGAGTGAACACTGAAGCTTTCTTT
>NA|15|TRBV5-1|TRBJ2-1|few
CASSFSTEGWNEQFF
TGCGCCAGCAGCTTCTCCACGGAGGGATGGAATGAGCAGTTCTTC
>NA|11|TRBV18|TRBJ2-3|few
CASSPWDTQYF
TGTGCCAGCTCGCCCTGGGATACGCAGTATTTT
>NA|13|TRBV2|TRBJ2-7|few
CASSESGAHEQYF
TGTGCCAGCAGTGAATCAGGGGCCCACGAGCAGTACTTC
>NA|17|TRBV10-2|TRBJ1-2|NA
CASSEPAETQGPYGYTF
TGCGCCAGCAGTGAGCCGGCTGAAACCCAGGGGCCTTATGGCTACACCTTC
>NA|15|TRBV7-2|TRBJ2-7|NA
CASSQVGPPTYEQYF
TGTGCCAGCAGCCAAGTTGGGCCCCCCACCTACGAGCAGTACTTC
>NA|12|TRBV7-2|TRBJ2-3|few
CASSLEGYTQYF
TGTGCCAGCAGCTTGGAGGGCTATACGCAGTATTTT
>NA|12|TRBV28|TRBJ1-3|few
CASSRLRNTIYF
TGTGCCAGCAGTCGGCTACGAAACACCATATATTTT
>NA|12|TRBV7-2|TRBJ1-6|NA
CASSFGASPLHF
TGTGCCAGCAGCTTCGGGGCTTCACCCCTCCACTTT
>TRBD1|13|TRBV5-1|TRBJ2-7|few
CASSTGQTYEQYF
TGCGCCAGCAGCACGGGACAGACCTACGAGCAGTACTTC
>NA|13|TRBV7-2|TRBJ2-5|few
CASSVQGLETQYF
TGTGCCAGCAGCGTACAGGGTCTGGAGACCCAGTACTTC
>NA|16|TRBV5-6|TRBJ2-7|few
CASSLSGGRYSYEQYF
TGTGCCAGCAGCTTATCCGGTGGCAGATACTCCTACGAGCAGTACTTC
>NA|15|TRBV5-1|TRBJ2-5|few
CASSLAGVKQETQYF
TGCGCCAGCAGCTTGGCGGGGGTAAAACAAGAGACCCAGTACTTC
>NA|14|TRBV9|TRBJ2-3|few
CASSVGTTSDTQYF
TGTGCCAGCAGCGTAGGTACTACCTCCGATACGCAGTATTTT
>TRBD2|16|TRBV9|TRBJ2-3|few
CASSVLSLAGSDTQYF
TGTGCCAGCAGCGTGTTATCGCTAGCGGGGTCGGATACGCAGTATTTT
>TRBD1|17|TRBV27|TRBJ1-6|few
CASLSTGTGLYNLPLHF
TGTGCCAGTCTCTCAACGGGGACAGGCCTCTATAATTTGCCCCTCCACTTT
>NA|10|TRBV20-1|TRBJ2-1|few
CSATHHEQFF
TGCAGTGCTACTCATCACGAGCAGTTCTTC
>TRBD1|15|TRBV7-2|TRBJ1-5|NA
CASSSRTGANQPQHF
TGTGCCAGCAGCTCCAGGACAGGCGCTAATCAGCCCCAGCATTTT
>NA|16|TRBV7-8|TRBJ2-4|NA
CASSPQPGVDLNIQYF
TGTGCCAGCAGCCCGCAGCCTGGGGTGGACCTAAACATTCAGTACTTC
>NA|16|TRBV15|TRBJ2-7|NA
CATSRDRSSVAYEQYF
TGTGCCACCAGCAGAGATAGGTCTAGCGTGGCCTACGAGCAGTACTTC